Presented here are 23 T cell receptor beta chains from one specimen sequenced in a study of T-cell memory formation after mild COVID-19. TCRdb re-called the 5' RACE reads through MiXCR, storing one row per CDR3 protein. Of 150,000 or so distinct CDR3 sequences listed, 14% are singletons. The sample consisted of PBMCs or a T cell subset sorted from them (not recorded which). The origin of the receptors is an adult woman who had mild COVID-19 (a few samples of this study predate the infection). Cell type and time point are not known.

This clonotype was observed many times. In DNA, the CDR3 is TGTGCCAGCAGCCAAGTGAGAACTTGGGCGGGAGATGACAATGAGCAGTTCTTC. Its protein product is CASSQVRTWAGDDNEQFF. The chain recombines TRBV3-1 with TRBJ2-1, with 7 bases that match TRBD2. V lost 1 base and J lost 5; bases outside the gene matches: 14. CDR1 LGHDT and CDR2 YNNKEL come from the germline V gene (reference sequence). This CDR3 spans 18 amino acids.

This clonotype has a handful of counts. The CDR3 here is CASAFQGPPGEAFF. The CDR3 DNA follows: TGCGCCAGCGCCTTCCAGGGACCTCCCGGGGAGGCTTTCTTT. V usage is TRBV5-1 and J usage is TRBJ1-1; D may be TRBD1 (5 bases). Germline CDR1 and CDR2: SGHRS and YFSETQ. V lost 7 bases to trimming and J lost 11 bases, with 24 bases between them. The CDR3 totals 14 residues.

The rearrangement joins TRBV3-1 to TRBJ2-2; perhaps D is TRBD1 or TRBD2 (5 bases each). V lost 4 bases and J 1 base, leaving 13 bases between the germline ends. The CDR3 covers 16 residues. CDR1 is LGHDT, CDR2 YNNKEL, per germline (reference sequence). The DNA for the CDR3 is TGTGCCAGCAGCCCCCGCCGAGGGGTGAACACCGGGGAGCTGTTTTTT. Translated: CASSPRRGVNTGELFF.

This clonotype was picked up a small number of times. The chain combines TRBV5-1 with TRBJ1-5; D may be TRBD1 (6 bases). Trimming left V 5 bases short and J 3 bases short, with 15 bases between. This CDR3 contains 15 residues. CDR1 SGHRS and CDR2 YFSETQ come from the germline V gene. The CDR3 is CASSPEGGLNQPQHF. The CDR3 nucleotides read TGCGCCAGCAGTCCGGAGGGGGGTCTCAATCAGCCCCAGCATTTT.

This clonotype was seen once. This rearrangement joins TRBV7-9 to TRBJ1-4; TRBD1 matches 8 bases. The CDR3 has 17 residues. After removal of 5 bases from V and 8 bases from J, the junction contained 16 bases not matched to a gene. CDR1 and CDR2 from the germline V gene are SEHNR and FQNEAQ (reference sequence). CDR3 region: CASSIGQGLSEGEKLFF. CDR3 coding DNA: TGTGCCAGCAGCATCGGACAGGGATTAAGCGAAGGGGAAAAACTGTTTTTT.

This sequence joins TRBV4-2 and TRBJ2-3, with 8 bases fitting TRBD2. CDR1 is LGHNA, CDR2 YNFKEQ, per germline. J was trimmed by 2 bases and V by 0 bases; bases with no gene match: 10. This CDR3 is built from 18 residues. The CDR3 loop is CASSQDRGSSGVTDTQYF. The CDR3 coding sequence is TGTGCCAGCAGCCAAGATCGGGGGAGTAGCGGGGTCACAGATACGCAGTATTTT.

This clonotype has more than one count but fewer than ten. The chain joins TRBV15 to TRBJ1-1; D possibly corresponds to TRBD1 (5 bases). CDR3 size: 11 residues. Trimming took 9 bases from V and 10 from J, leaving 15 bases between them. Germline CDR1 reads LNHNV; CDR2 reads YYDKDF (reference sequence). CDR3 residues: CATSGTGIAFF. Here the CDR3 DNA reads TGTGCCACTTCTGGGACGGGGATAGCTTTCTTT.

This chain joins TRBV10-3 and TRBJ2-3; TRBD2 aligns across 7 bases. Germline V gene data show CDR1 as ENHRY and CDR2 as SYGVKD. CDR3 length: 16 amino acids. With 2 bases clipped from V and 0 bases from J, the junction kept 5 bases outside the gene matches. The CDR3 loop reads CAISERGETSTDTQYF. The CDR3 DNA reads TGTGCCATCAGTGAGCGGGGGGAAACTAGCACAGATACGCAGTATTTT.

The chain combines TRBV12-3 or TRBV12-4 with TRBJ2-5; D is possibly TRBD1 (7 bases). V was cut by 4 bases and J by 9 bases, with 9 bases left in between. The CDR3 contains 11 residues. The CDR3 here is CASSSRGAQYF. CDR3 in DNA: TGTGCCAGCAGTTCCAGGGGGGCCCAGTACTTC.

V and J are TRBV5-5 and TRBJ1-2; D gene ambiguous. The CDR3 contains 13 residues. V was shortened by 5 bases and J by 7 bases, with 15 bases between the two germline ends. CDR1 is SGHKS, CDR2 YYEKEE, per germline (reference sequence). In DNA, the CDR3 is TGTGCCAGCAGGCAAACAGTTTCGGGTGGCTACACCTTC. It specifies CASRQTVSGGYTF.

This clonotype was observed a handful of times. The rearrangement links TRBV29-1 to TRBJ2-7; no clear D gene. Germline V gene sequence: CDR1 SQVTM, CDR2 ANQGSEA. The CDR3 totals 10 residues. Trimming left V 4 bases short and J 5 bases short, with 6 bases between. As DNA, the CDR3 is TGCAGCGTTGTGACCCACGAGCAGTACTTC. Residues: CSVVTHEQYF.

This clonotype was seen more than once but under ten times. The CDR3 here is CASSGPGGSTTNIQYF. The DNA of the CDR3 is TGTGCCAGCAGCGGCCCGGGGGGCTCGACTACAAACATTCAGTACTTC. The chain joins TRBV2 to TRBJ2-4; D may be TRBD2 (7 bases). Germline V gives CDR1 SNHLY, CDR2 FYNNEI. The CDR3 is 16 residues long. The germline V and J ends were trimmed by 6 bases and 6 bases, with 21 bases remaining between them.

The V gene is TRBV5-1, the J gene TRBJ1-5; a weak D match, TRBD1 (5 bases). Germline assignment: CDR1 SGHRS and CDR2 YFSETQ. This CDR3 has 15 residues. The germline V and J ends were trimmed by 4 bases and 4 bases, with 15 bases remaining between them. This CDR3 is CASSREGGANQPQHF. For the CDR3, the DNA is TGCGCCAGCAGCCGAGAGGGCGGGGCGAATCAGCCCCAGCATTTT.

The V call is TRBV5-5, the J call TRBJ2-5, with D possibly called TRBD1 or TRBD2 (6 bases each). The CDR3 has 14 amino acids. V was cut by 4 bases and J by 5 bases, with 15 bases left in between. The germline CDR1 and CDR2 sequences are SGHKS and YYEKEE (reference sequence). In DNA form, the CDR3 reads TGTGCCAGCAGCCCCCTTACGGGGGCGGAGACCCAGTACTTC. It translates to CASSPLTGAETQYF.

This clonotype was detected only a few times. This chain joins TRBV24-1 and TRBJ2-2; TRBD1 might be the D (8 bases). Trimming pared 5 bases from V and 5 bases from J, leaving 23 bases between. From germline, CDR1 is KGHDR and CDR2 SFDVKD. The CDR3 contains 18 residues. This CDR3 reads CATSVPVGDRRGTGELFF. For the CDR3, the DNA is TGTGCCACCAGTGTCCCGGTGGGGGACAGGCGGGGGACCGGGGAGCTGTTTTTT.

This clonotype was seen many times. The chain recombines TRBV7-6 with TRBJ2-3, with TRBD2 identical over 11 bases. The V gene end was trimmed by 5 bases and the J gene end by 4 bases; junction bases not matched to a gene: 8. From germline, CDR1 is SGHVS and CDR2 FNYEAQ. This CDR3 is 16 amino acids long. The CDR3 is CASSPGSGGAPDTQYF. CDR3 nucleotide sequence: TGTGCCAGCAGCCCAGGTAGCGGGGGGGCTCCAGATACGCAGTATTTT.

The chain uses TRBV27 and TRBJ1-2; 9 bases align to TRBD1. Germline trimming cut 3 bases from V and 0 bases from J; bases unmatched to any gene: 2. Looked up from germline, CDR1 is MNHEY and CDR2 is SMNVEV (reference sequence). CDR3 length equals 15 residues. CDR3 sequence reads: CASSFRDRANYGYTF. The DNA of the CDR3 is TGTGCCAGCAGTTTCAGGGACAGGGCTAACTATGGCTACACCTTC.

This clonotype came up a few times. The rearrangement joins TRBV11-3 to TRBJ2-5, with D possibly matching TRBD1 (5 bases). V lost 0 bases and J lost 3, with 5 bases in between. From germline, CDR1 is SGHNT and CDR2 YENEEA. The CDR3 totals 13 residues. The CDR3 region has the DNA TGTGCCAGCAGCTTAGAGACAGAAGAGACCCAGTACTTC. Translated: CASSLETEETQYF.

This clonotype was seen only a few times. CDR3 residues: CSVMGGQGFSYEQYF. The CDR3 DNA follows: TGCAGCGTGATGGGCGGACAGGGGTTCTCCTACGAGCAGTACTTC. V gene TRBV29-1 combines with J gene TRBJ2-7; 9 nucleotides agree with TRBD1. V was clipped by 6 bases and J by 0 bases; unmatched bases: 9. Germline V gene sequence: CDR1 SQVTM, CDR2 ANQGSEA. This CDR3 region has 15 residues.

The sample holds a few counts of this clonotype. The V and J genes are TRBV11-3 and TRBJ2-7; the D gene is possibly TRBD1 (6 bases). The CDR3 is 14 residues long. Germline CDR1 reads SGHNT; CDR2 reads YENEEA. Trimming removed 5 bases at V and 2 bases at J, with 13 bases between. The DNA of the CDR3 is TGTGCCAGCAGCCTAAGGACAGCCACCTACGAGCAGTACTTC. Translated: CASSLRTATYEQYF.

A few counts support this clonotype. This chain uses TRBV4-2 with TRBJ2-3, with TRBD2 identical over 9 bases. The CDR3 length is 15 residues. The ends lost 3 bases at V and 2 bases at J; junction bases unmatched: 3. Germline loops: CDR1 LGHNA, CDR2 YNFKEQ. CDR3 residues: CASSQRGGDTDTQYF. The CDR3 nucleotides read TGTGCCAGCAGCCAGCGGGGGGGCGACACAGATACGCAGTATTTT.

In this sample, this clonotype turned up a few times. This sequence joins TRBV6-6 and TRBJ2-6; maybe TRBD2 (5 bases). V was shortened by 2 bases and J by 0 bases, with 5 bases between the two germline ends. In germline, CDR1 is MNHNY, CDR2 SVGAGI (reference sequence). The CDR3 contains 15 residues. CDR3 residues: CASSYGSSGANVLTF. CDR3 nucleotides: TGTGCCAGCAGTTACGGGAGCTCTGGGGCCAACGTCCTGACTTTC.

In regard to this clonotype: Given the absence of the conserved phenylalanine or tryptophan at the CDR3 end, a read error is likely. The DNA is left out, because the CDR3 cannot be placed on it with certainty; the CDR3 is given as TCRdb lists it. V usage is TRBV20-1 and J usage is TRBJ2-3; the D segment call TRBD1 is taken from the table without a DNA check. Germline V gives CDR1 DFQATT, CDR2 SNEGSKA (reference sequence). The CDR3 is 10 residues long, ends included. The CDR3 sequence is CSASSGTPAI.